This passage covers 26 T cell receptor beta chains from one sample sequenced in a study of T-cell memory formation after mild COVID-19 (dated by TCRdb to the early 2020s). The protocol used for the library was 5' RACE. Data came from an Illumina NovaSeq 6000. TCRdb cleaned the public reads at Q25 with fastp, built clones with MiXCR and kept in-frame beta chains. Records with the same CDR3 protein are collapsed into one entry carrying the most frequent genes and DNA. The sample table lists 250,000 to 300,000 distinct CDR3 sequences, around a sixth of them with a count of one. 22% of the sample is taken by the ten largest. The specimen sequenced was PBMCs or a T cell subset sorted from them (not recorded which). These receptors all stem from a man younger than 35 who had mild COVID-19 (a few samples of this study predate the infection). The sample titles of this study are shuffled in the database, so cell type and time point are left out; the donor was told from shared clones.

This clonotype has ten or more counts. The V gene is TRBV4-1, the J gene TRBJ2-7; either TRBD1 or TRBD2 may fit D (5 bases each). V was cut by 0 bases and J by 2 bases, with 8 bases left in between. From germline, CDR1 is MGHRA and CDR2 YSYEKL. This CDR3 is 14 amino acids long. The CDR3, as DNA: TGCGCCAGCAGCCAAGACAGGGAGCCCTACGAGCAGTACTTC. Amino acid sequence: CASSQDREPYEQYF.

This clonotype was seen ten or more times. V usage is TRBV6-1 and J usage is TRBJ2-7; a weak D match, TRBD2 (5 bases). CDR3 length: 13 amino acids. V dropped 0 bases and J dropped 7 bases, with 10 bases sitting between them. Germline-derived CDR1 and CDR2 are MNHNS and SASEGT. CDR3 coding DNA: TGTGCCAGCAGTGAAGCCCGACCGGGGGAGCAGTACGTC. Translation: CASSEARPGEQYV.

The CDR3 DNA reads TGTGCCAGCAGTTTTCAGCGTAGGTCCTACAATGAGCAGTTCTTC. Encoded protein: CASSFQRRSYNEQFF. This chain links TRBV28 with TRBJ2-1; D is unresolved. The length of the CDR3 is 15 residues. The V and J ends lost 3 bases and 1 base respectively, with 10 bases between them. Germline-derived CDR1 and CDR2 are MDHEN and SYDVKM.

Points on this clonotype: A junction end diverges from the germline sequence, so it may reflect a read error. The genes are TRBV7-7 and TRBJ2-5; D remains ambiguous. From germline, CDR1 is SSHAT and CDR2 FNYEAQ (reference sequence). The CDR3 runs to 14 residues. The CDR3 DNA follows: TGTGCTAGCAGCACCTCCTTGGGTGCCGAGACCCAGTACTTC. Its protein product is CASSTSLGAETQYF.

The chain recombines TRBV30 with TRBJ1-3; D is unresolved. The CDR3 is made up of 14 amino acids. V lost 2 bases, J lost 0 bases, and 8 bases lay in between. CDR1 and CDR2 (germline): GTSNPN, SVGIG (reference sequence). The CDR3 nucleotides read TGTGCCTGGAGTTACCGGGGCTCTGGAAACACCATATATTTT. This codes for CAWSYRGSGNTIYF.

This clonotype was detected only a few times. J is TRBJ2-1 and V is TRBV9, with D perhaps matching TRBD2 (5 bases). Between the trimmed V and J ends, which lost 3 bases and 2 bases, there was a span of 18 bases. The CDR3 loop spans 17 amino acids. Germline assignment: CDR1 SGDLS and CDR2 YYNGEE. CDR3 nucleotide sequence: TGTGCCAGCAGCGCTGCTACTAGGATCGGTCCCTACAATGAGCAGTTCTTC. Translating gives CASSAATRIGPYNEQFF.

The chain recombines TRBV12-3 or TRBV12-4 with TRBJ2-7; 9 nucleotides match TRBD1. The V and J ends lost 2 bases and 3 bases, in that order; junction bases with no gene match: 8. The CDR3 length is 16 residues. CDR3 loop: CASSLLPGQGSYEQYF. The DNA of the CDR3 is TGTGCCAGCAGTTTACTTCCGGGACAGGGAAGCTACGAGCAGTACTTC.

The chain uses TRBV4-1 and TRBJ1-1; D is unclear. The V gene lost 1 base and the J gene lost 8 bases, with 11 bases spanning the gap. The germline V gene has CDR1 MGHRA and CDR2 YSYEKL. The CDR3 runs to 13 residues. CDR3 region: CASSQVSGMEAFF. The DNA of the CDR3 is TGCGCCAGCAGCCAAGTTTCGGGGATGGAAGCTTTCTTT.

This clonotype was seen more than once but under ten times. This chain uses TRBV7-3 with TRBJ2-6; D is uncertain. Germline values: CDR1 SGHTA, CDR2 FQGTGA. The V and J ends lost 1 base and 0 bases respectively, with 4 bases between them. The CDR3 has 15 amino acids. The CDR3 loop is CASSLIGSGANVLTF. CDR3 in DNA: TGTGCCAGCAGCTTAATAGGCTCTGGGGCCAACGTCCTGACTTTC.

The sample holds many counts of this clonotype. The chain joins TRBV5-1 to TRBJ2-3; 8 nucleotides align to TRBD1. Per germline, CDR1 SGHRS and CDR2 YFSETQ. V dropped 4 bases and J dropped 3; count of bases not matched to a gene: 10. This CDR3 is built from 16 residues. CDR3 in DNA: TGCGCCAGCAGCCTCCGACAGGGGATCGGGACAGATACGCAGTATTTT. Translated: CASSLRQGIGTDTQYF.

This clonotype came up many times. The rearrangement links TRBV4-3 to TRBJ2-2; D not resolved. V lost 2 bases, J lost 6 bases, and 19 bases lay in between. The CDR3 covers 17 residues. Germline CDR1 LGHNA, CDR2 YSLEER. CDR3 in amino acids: CASSQSASPRSPGELFF. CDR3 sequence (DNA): TGCGCCAGCAGCCAATCCGCCTCTCCGAGGTCCCCCGGGGAGCTGTTTTTT.

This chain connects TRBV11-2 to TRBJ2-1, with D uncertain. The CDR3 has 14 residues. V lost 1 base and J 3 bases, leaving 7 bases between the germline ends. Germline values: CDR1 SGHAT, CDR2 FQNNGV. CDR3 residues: CASSLAADYNEQFF. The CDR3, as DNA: TGTGCCAGCAGCTTAGCGGCAGACTACAATGAGCAGTTCTTC.

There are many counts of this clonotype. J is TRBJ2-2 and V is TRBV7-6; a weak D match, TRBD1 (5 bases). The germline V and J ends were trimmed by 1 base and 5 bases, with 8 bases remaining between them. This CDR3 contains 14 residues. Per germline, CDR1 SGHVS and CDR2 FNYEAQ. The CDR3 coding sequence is TGTGCCAGCAGCTTAGTTACAGGAACCGGGGAGCTGTTTTTT. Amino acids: CASSLVTGTGELFF.

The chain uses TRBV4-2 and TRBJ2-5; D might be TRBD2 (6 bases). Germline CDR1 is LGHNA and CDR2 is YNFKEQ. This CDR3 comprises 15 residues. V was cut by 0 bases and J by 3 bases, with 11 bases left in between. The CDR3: CASSQDMASEETQYF. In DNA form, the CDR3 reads TGTGCCAGCAGCCAAGATATGGCTAGCGAAGAGACCCAGTACTTC.

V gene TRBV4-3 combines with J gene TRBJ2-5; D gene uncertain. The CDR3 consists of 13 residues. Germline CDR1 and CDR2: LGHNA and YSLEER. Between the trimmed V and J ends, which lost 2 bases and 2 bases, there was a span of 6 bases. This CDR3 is CASSQTVQETQYF. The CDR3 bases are TGCGCCAGCAGCCAAACGGTACAAGAGACCCAGTACTTC.

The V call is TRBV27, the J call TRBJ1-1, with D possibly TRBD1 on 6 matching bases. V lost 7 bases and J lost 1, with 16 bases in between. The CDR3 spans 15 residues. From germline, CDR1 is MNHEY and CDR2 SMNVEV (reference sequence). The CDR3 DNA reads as TGTGCCAGCAACATAATGCGGGGGGCGAACACTGAAGCTTTCTTT. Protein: CASNIMRGANTEAFF.

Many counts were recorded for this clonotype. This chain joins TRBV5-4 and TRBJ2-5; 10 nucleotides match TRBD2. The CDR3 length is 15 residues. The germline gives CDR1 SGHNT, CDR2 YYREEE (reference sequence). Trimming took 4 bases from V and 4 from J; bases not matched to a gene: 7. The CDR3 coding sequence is TGTGCCAGCAGCATGGGACTAGCGAGAAGAGAGACCCAGTACTTC. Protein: CASSMGLARRETQYF.

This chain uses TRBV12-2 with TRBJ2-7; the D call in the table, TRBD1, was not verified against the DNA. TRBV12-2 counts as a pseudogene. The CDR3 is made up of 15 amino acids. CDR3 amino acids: CASRSDRDPTYEQYV. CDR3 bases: TGTGCAAGTCGCTCCGACAGGGATCCTACCTACGAGCAGTACGTC.

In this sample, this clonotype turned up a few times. The CDR3 sequence: CSAISEQETQYF. CDR3 DNA sequence: TGCAGTGCTATTAGCGAGCAAGAGACCCAGTACTTC. This chain joins TRBV20-1 and TRBJ2-5, with D maybe TRBD2 (5 bases). This CDR3 comprises 12 residues. Germline loops: CDR1 DFQATT, CDR2 SNEGSKA (reference sequence). V gave up 4 bases and J gave up 2 bases, with 8 bases separating them.

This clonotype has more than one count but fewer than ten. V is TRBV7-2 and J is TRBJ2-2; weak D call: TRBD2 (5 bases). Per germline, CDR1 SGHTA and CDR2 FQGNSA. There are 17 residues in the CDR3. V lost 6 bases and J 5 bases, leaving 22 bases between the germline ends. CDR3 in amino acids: CASSLMPHGMGTGELFF. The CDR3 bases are TGTGCCAGCAGTCTCATGCCACACGGGATGGGGACCGGGGAGCTGTTTTTT.

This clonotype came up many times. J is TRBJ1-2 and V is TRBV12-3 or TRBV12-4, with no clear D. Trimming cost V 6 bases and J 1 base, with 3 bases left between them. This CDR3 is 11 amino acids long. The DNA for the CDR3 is TGTGCCAGCAGCTTTAACTATGGCTACACCTTC. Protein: CASSFNYGYTF.

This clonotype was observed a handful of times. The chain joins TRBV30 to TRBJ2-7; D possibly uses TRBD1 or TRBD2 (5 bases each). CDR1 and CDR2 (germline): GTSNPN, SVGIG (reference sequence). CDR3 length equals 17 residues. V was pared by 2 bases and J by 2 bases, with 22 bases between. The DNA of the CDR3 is TGTGCCTGGAGTCCGTACCCAGGGACCGATTATACCTACGAGCAGTACTTC. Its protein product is CAWSPYPGTDYTYEQYF. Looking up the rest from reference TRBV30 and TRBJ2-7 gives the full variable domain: SQTIHQWPATLVQPVGSPLSLECTVEGTSNPNLYWYRQAAGRGLQLLFYSVGIGQISSEVPQNLSASRPQDRQFILSSKKLLLSDSGFYLCAWSPYPGTDYTYEQYFGPGTRLTVT.

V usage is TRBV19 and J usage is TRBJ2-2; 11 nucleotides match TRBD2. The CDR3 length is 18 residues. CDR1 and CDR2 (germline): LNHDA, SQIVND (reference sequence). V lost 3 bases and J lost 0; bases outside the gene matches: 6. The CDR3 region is CASSISGGDLSNTGELFF. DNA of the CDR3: TGTGCCAGTAGTATTAGCGGGGGGGATCTATCGAACACCGGGGAGCTGTTTTTT.

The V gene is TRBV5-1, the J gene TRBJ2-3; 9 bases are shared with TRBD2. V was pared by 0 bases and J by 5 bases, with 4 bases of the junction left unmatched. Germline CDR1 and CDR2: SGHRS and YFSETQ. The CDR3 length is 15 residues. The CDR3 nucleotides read TGCGCCAGCAGCTTGGGCGGGGGGGATGGAGATACGCAGTATTTT. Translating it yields CASSLGGGDGDTQYF.

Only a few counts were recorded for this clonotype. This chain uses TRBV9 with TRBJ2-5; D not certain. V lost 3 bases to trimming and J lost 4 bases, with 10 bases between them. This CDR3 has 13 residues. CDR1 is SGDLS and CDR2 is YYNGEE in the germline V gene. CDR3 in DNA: TGTGCCAGCAGCGCCCCGTTGGTAGAGACCCAGTACTTC. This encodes CASSAPLVETQYF.

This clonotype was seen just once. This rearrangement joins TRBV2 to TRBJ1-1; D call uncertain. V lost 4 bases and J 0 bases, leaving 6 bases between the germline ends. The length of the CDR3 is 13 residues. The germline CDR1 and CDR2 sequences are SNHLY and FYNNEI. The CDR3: CASSVDMNTEAFF. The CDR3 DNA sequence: TGTGCCAGCAGTGTAGATATGAACACTGAAGCTTTCTTT.